A selection of T cell receptor beta chains follows, all from one sample in a study of vaccination and CD4 T cells after COVID-19. TCRdb reprocessed the PCR reads with MiXCR, giving one entry per CDR3 protein. The data contain about 25,000 distinct CDR3 sequences, roughly 53% of them singletons. The antigens these receptors bind are not known. Sequenced input: CD4+ T cells from blood, cultured in vitro. These receptors all come from a human donor who had recovered from COVID-19. Each CDR3 is given with its conserved first and last residue. Fields, in order: clone size, D gene, J gene, V gene, CDR3 protein, CDR3 DNA. The D gene is left open where the match is weak. Not every row has a clone size; where given, it reads once, few, many or a size class.

clone size: -; D gene: -; J gene: TRBJ2-7; V gene: TRBV27; CDR3 protein: CASTPSRDRYSYEQYF; CDR3 DNA: TGTGCCAGCACCCCGTCCCGGGACCGATACTCGTACGAGCAGTACTTC
clone size: -; D gene: -; J gene: TRBJ1-1; V gene: TRBV21-1; CDR3 protein: CASSVPGTSLILNTEAFF; CDR3 DNA: TGTGCCAGCAGCGTACCCGGGACATCTCTAATCCTGAACACTGAAGCTTTCTTT
clone size: -; D gene: TRBD1; J gene: TRBJ1-6; V gene: TRBV20-1; CDR3 protein: CSARGRQGYNSPLHF; CDR3 DNA: TGCAGTGCTAGAGGCCGACAGGGCTATAATTCACCCCTCCACTTT
clone size: -; D gene: -; J gene: TRBJ2-7; V gene: TRBV6-1; CDR3 protein: CASSEDIYEQYF; CDR3 DNA: TGTGCCAGCAGTGAGGACATTTACGAGCAGTACTTC
clone size: -; D gene: -; J gene: TRBJ2-2; V gene: TRBV20-1; CDR3 protein: CSAQGLSGETPYTGELFF; CDR3 DNA: TGCAGTGCACAGGGACTAAGCGGGGAGACCCCGTACACCGGGGAGCTGTTTTTT
clone size: -; D gene: TRBD1; J gene: TRBJ2-7; V gene: TRBV30; CDR3 protein: CAWSVPDRENEQYF; CDR3 DNA: TGTGCCTGGAGTGTACCTGACAGGGAGAACGAGCAGTACTTC
clone size: -; D gene: -; J gene: TRBJ1-1; V gene: TRBV11-3; CDR3 protein: CASSLDHWYGEAFF; CDR3 DNA: TGTGCCAGCAGCTTAGATCATTGGTACGGTGAAGCTTTCTTT
clone size: -; D gene: -; J gene: TRBJ1-1; V gene: TRBV20-1; CDR3 protein: CSARRTANTEAFF; CDR3 DNA: TGCAGTGCTAGGAGGACAGCGAACACTGAAGCTTTCTTT
clone size: -; D gene: -; J gene: TRBJ2-7; V gene: TRBV4-3; CDR3 protein: CASSQYYGRGYEQYF; CDR3 DNA: TGCGCCAGCAGCCAATACTATGGACGGGGCTACGAGCAGTACTTC
clone size: once; D gene: -; J gene: TRBJ2-2; V gene: TRBV7-9; CDR3 protein: CASSREGQGLYTGELFF; CDR3 DNA: TGTGCCAGCAGCAGAGAAGGCCAGGGGCTATACACCGGGGAGCTGTTTTTT
clone size: -; D gene: TRBD1; J gene: TRBJ1-5; V gene: TRBV12-3/TRBV12-4; CDR3 protein: CASSRQGFDGNQPQHF; CDR3 DNA: TGTGCCAGCAGCCGACAGGGATTCGATGGCAATCAGCCCCAGCATTTT
clone size: once; D gene: -; J gene: TRBJ1-6; V gene: TRBV7-2; CDR3 protein: CASTLHFYNSPLHF; CDR3 DNA: TGTGCCAGCACCCTTCACTTCTATAATTCACCCCTCCACTTT
clone size: -; D gene: -; J gene: TRBJ1-2; V gene: TRBV6-2/TRBV6-3; CDR3 protein: CASRTDRDIRPNYGYTF; CDR3 DNA: TGTGCCAGCAGAACTGACCGGGACATTCGCCCTAACTATGGCTACACCTTC
clone size: few; D gene: -; J gene: TRBJ1-5; V gene: TRBV7-2; CDR3 protein: CASSAGGSQHF; CDR3 DNA: TGTGCCAGCAGCGCAGGTGGGTCCCAGCATTTT
clone size: -; D gene: TRBD2; J gene: TRBJ2-7; V gene: TRBV27; CDR3 protein: CASSWLAGAHYEQYF; CDR3 DNA: TGTGCCAGCAGTTGGCTAGCGGGAGCGCACTACGAGCAGTACTTC
clone size: few; D gene: -; J gene: TRBJ2-2; V gene: TRBV7-9; CDR3 protein: CASSPAGEETGELFF; CDR3 DNA: TGTGCCAGCAGCCCGGCCGGGGAGGAAACCGGGGAGCTGTTTTTT
clone size: -; D gene: TRBD2; J gene: TRBJ2-2; V gene: TRBV7-6; CDR3 protein: CASSPLAGAPTGELFF; CDR3 DNA: TGTGCTAGCAGCCCGTTAGCGGGGGCGCCGACCGGGGAGCTGTTTTTT
clone size: few; D gene: -; J gene: TRBJ1-5; V gene: TRBV6-1; CDR3 protein: CASSGGGGSNQPQHF; CDR3 DNA: TGTGCCAGCAGTGGGGGAGGGGGTAGCAATCAGCCCCAGCATTTT
clone size: -; D gene: TRBD2; J gene: TRBJ2-7; V gene: TRBV28; CDR3 protein: CASSSSLAGYYEQYF; CDR3 DNA: TGTGCCAGCAGTTCTTCATTAGCGGGCTACTACGAGCAGTACTTC
clone size: -; D gene: TRBD2; J gene: TRBJ2-5; V gene: TRBV15; CDR3 protein: CATSRYKRGQETQYF; CDR3 DNA: TGTGCCACCAGCAGATATAAGCGGGGGCAAGAGACCCAGTACTTC
clone size: once; D gene: TRBD1; J gene: TRBJ1-6; V gene: TRBV27; CDR3 protein: CASSPQQGAASPLHF; CDR3 DNA: TGTGCCAGCAGTCCCCAACAGGGGGCGGCTTCACCCCTCCACTTT
clone size: -; D gene: -; J gene: TRBJ1-1; V gene: TRBV28; CDR3 protein: CASKSGANTEAFF; CDR3 DNA: TGTGCCAGCAAGTCGGGGGCGAACACTGAAGCTTTCTTT
clone size: -; D gene: -; J gene: TRBJ1-1; V gene: TRBV12-3/TRBV12-4; CDR3 protein: CASSSHGFGTEAFF; CDR3 DNA: TGTGCCAGCAGTTCCCACGGGTTTGGCACTGAAGCTTTCTTT
clone size: -; D gene: TRBD1; J gene: TRBJ2-3; V gene: TRBV2; CDR3 protein: CASSDGTGGAWDTQYF; CDR3 DNA: TGTGCCAGCAGTGATGGGACAGGGGGCGCCTGGGATACGCAGTATTTT
clone size: -; D gene: -; J gene: TRBJ2-1; V gene: TRBV12-3/TRBV12-4; CDR3 protein: CASSELVGSYNEQFF; CDR3 DNA: TGTGCCAGCAGTGAACTAGTTGGGTCCTACAATGAGCAGTTCTTC
clone size: -; D gene: -; J gene: TRBJ2-2; V gene: TRBV7-2; CDR3 protein: CASSPLARGNTGELFF; CDR3 DNA: TGTGCCAGCAGCCCCCTCGCGAGGGGGAACACCGGGGAGCTGTTTTTT
clone size: -; D gene: -; J gene: TRBJ2-7; V gene: TRBV6-1; CDR3 protein: CAGGLGPPYEQYF; CDR3 DNA: TGTGCCGGGGGGCTCGGGCCTCCCTACGAGCAGTACTTC
clone size: few; D gene: TRBD1; J gene: TRBJ1-5; V gene: TRBV6-2/TRBV6-3; CDR3 protein: CASRSGTGLPTQHF; CDR3 DNA: TGTGCCAGCAGAAGCGGGACAGGACTCCCGACCCAGCATTTT
clone size: -; D gene: -; J gene: TRBJ1-1; V gene: TRBV27; CDR3 protein: CASSSQDRQPEAFF; CDR3 DNA: TGTGCCAGCAGTTCCCAAGACCGGCAGCCTGAAGCTTTCTTT
clone size: -; D gene: TRBD1; J gene: TRBJ2-7; V gene: TRBV6-1; CDR3 protein: CASSDRQGADEQYF; CDR3 DNA: TGTGCCAGCAGTGATAGACAGGGGGCGGACGAGCAGTACTTC
clone size: few; D gene: -; J gene: TRBJ1-2; V gene: TRBV10-3; CDR3 protein: CASAPAPDYGYTF; CDR3 DNA: TGTGCCAGCGCCCCAGCCCCAGACTATGGCTACACCTTC
clone size: -; D gene: -; J gene: TRBJ2-7; V gene: TRBV7-6; CDR3 protein: CASSLAAPYEQYF; CDR3 DNA: TGTGCCAGCAGCTTAGCGGCCCCCTACGAGCAGTACTTC